This TCR beta chain was sequenced for a study of shared clonotypes between healthy human individuals. The CDR3 runs 15 residues. After removal of 1 base from V and 4 bases from J, the junction contained 6 bases not matched to a gene. Per germline, CDR1 LNHDA and CDR2 SQIVND (reference sequence). Profiling relied on immunoSEQ multiplex PCR, and the TCRdb table lists in-frame clones only, not all of them. The data show over 1.5 million clones, about 98% seen once. The sample comprised naive CD4+ T cells sorted from blood. The subset: CD45RA+ positively selected. This chain connects TRBV19 to TRBJ1-1; 7 nucleotides match TRBD1. The sequence came from a man aged 25 to 45 in good health. CDR3 in DNA: TGTGCCAGTAGTATAGTAGGGGCAGGGGGCACTGAAGCTTTCTTT. It codes for CASSIVGAGGTEAFF.